Shown below are 20 T cell receptor beta chains from a single sample sequenced in a study of identical twins. TCRdb re-analysed the 5' RACE reads in MiXCR, keeping a single row per CDR3 protein. Found here are around 960,000 distinct CDR3 sequences, 9% to 15% of them singletons; the top ten hold around 1.6%. These records were also assigned to another study, of yellow fever vaccine responses in identical twins.

The sample taken for sequencing was PBMCs. The receptors here all came from a woman aged 18-30 years in good health.

DNA of the CDR3: TGTGCCATCAGTCCCCCGGGGCGGGAGGGGAATGAGCAGTTCTTC. This codes for CAISPPGREGNEQFF. This chain connects TRBV10-3 to TRBJ2-1; 9 nucleotides match TRBD2. With 5 bases clipped from V and 7 bases from J, the junction kept 9 bases outside the gene matches. Germline V gene sequence: CDR1 ENHRY, CDR2 SYGVKD. This CDR3 is 15 amino acids long.

This sequence joins TRBV18 and TRBJ1-6; D gene unclear. The length of the CDR3 is 15 residues. Germline values: CDR1 KGHSH, CDR2 LQKENI. The V end lost 0 bases, the J end lost 9 bases, and 12 bases lay between the germline ends. This chain's CDR3 is CASSPPTASGSPLHF. The CDR3 region has the DNA TGTGCCAGCTCACCACCGACGGCATCAGGTTCACCCCTCCACTTT.

There are a few counts of this clonotype. V usage is TRBV29-1 and J usage is TRBJ2-1; D is uncertain. V lost 6 bases and J lost 0, with 15 bases in between. In germline, CDR1 is SQVTM, CDR2 ANQGSEA. The CDR3 extends over 15 amino acids. The chain's CDR3 is CSVAEDSSSYNEQFF. For the CDR3, the DNA is TGCAGCGTGGCCGAAGACTCGAGCTCCTACAATGAGCAGTTCTTC.

The chain uses TRBV5-1 and TRBJ2-7, with a weak D call TRBD1 (6 bases). The CDR3 is 13 amino acids. The germline V and J ends were trimmed by 3 bases and 6 bases, with 13 bases remaining between them. Germline V gives CDR1 SGHRS, CDR2 YFSETQ. The CDR3 spells CASSSLTGFEQYF. As DNA, the CDR3 is TGCGCCAGCAGCTCTCTCACAGGGTTCGAGCAGTACTTC.

The sample holds a few counts of this clonotype. CDR3 in amino acids: CASSGSVGTAYTGELFF. In DNA, the CDR3 is TGTGCCAGCAGCGGAAGCGTTGGGACAGCTTACACCGGGGAGCTGTTTTTT. V usage is TRBV9 and J usage is TRBJ2-2; 7 bases fit TRBD1. J gave up 3 bases and V 3 bases, and 11 bases lay outside the gene matches. The CDR3 has 17 residues. The germline CDR1 and CDR2 sequences are SGDLS and YYNGEE.

The table lists this clonotype with many counts. The gene calls are TRBV15 and TRBJ2-5, with unresolved D. The germline V and J ends were trimmed by 4 bases and 4 bases, with 10 bases remaining between them. The CDR3 consists of 13 residues. Germline CDR1 is LNHNV and CDR2 is YYDKDF (reference sequence). CDR3: CATSKRLGETQYF. For the CDR3, the DNA is TGTGCCACCAGCAAGAGACTCGGAGAGACCCAGTACTTC.

This clonotype has only a few counts. The chain joins TRBV14 to TRBJ2-2; D is perhaps TRBD1 (5 bases). The V gene lost 5 bases and the J gene lost 6 bases, with 10 bases spanning the gap. Germline V gives CDR1 SGHDN, CDR2 FVKESK. The CDR3 spans 13 residues. CDR3 protein: CASSYRMAGELFF. CDR3 DNA: TGTGCCAGCAGCTACAGGATGGCCGGGGAGCTGTTTTTT. Full variable domain (outside the CDR3, taken from reference TRBV14 and TRBJ2-2): EAGVTQFPSHSVIEKGQTVTLRCDPISGHDNLYWYRRVMGKEIKFLLHFVKESKQDESGMPNNRFLAERTGGTYSTLKVQPAELEDSGVYFCASSYRMAGELFFGEGSRLTVL.

This clonotype came up a few times. The rearrangement links TRBV9 to TRBJ2-5; D possibly corresponds to TRBD2 (6 bases). Germline V gene sequence: CDR1 SGDLS, CDR2 YYNGEE. The CDR3 loop spans 13 amino acids. Trimming removed 0 bases at V and 5 bases at J, with 8 bases between. DNA of the CDR3: TGTGCCAGCAGCGTAGCCCTAGCGGAGACCCAGTACTTC. This sequence encodes CASSVALAETQYF. The variable domain in full, with the rest retrieved from reference TRBV9 and TRBJ2-5, is DSGVTQTPKHLITATGQRVTLRCSPRSGDLSVYWYQQSLDQGLQFLIQYYNGEERAKGNILERFSAQQFPDLHSELNLSSLELGDSALYFCASSVALAETQYFGPGTRLLVL.

The genes are TRBV15 and TRBJ2-2; 11 nucleotides match TRBD2. Germline loops: CDR1 LNHNV, CDR2 YYDKDF (reference sequence). The CDR3 contains 16 residues. Losses at the gene ends were 1 base for V and 4 bases for J; bases not matched to a gene: 2. CDR3 sequence reads: CATSRVAGGLTGELFF. The CDR3 region has the DNA TGTGCCACCAGCAGAGTAGCGGGGGGGCTCACCGGGGAGCTGTTTTTT.

V usage is TRBV20-1 and J usage is TRBJ2-7, with D perhaps matching TRBD1 or TRBD2 (5 bases each). The germline V gene encodes CDR1 DFQATT and CDR2 SNEGSKA (reference sequence). Trimming stripped 6 bases from V and 7 bases from J, with 16 bases between. The CDR3 length is 12 residues. CDR3 in DNA: TGCAGTGCCCCGGGACGGAGTACTGAGCAGTACGTC. Protein product: CSAPGRSTEQYV.

This clonotype was counted a few times. The V call is TRBV27, the J call TRBJ1-1; D is perhaps TRBD1 (6 bases). Trimming removed 3 bases from V and 4 bases from J, with 9 bases in between. This CDR3 region has 13 residues. CDR1 and CDR2 from the germline V gene are MNHEY and SMNVEV (reference sequence). This chain's CDR3 is CASSFRGTTEAFF. In DNA, the CDR3 is TGTGCCAGCAGTTTCAGGGGTACCACTGAAGCTTTCTTT.

The V call is TRBV7-2, the J call TRBJ2-1; 8 bases are shared with TRBD2. The CDR3 sequence is 16 residues long. Germline V gives CDR1 SGHTA, CDR2 FQGNSA. Trimming removed 6 bases from V and 0 bases from J; junction bases left unmatched: 7. The CDR3 sequence is CASRPSGTSSYNEQFF. CDR3 DNA: TGTGCCAGCAGACCCTCGGGGACTAGCTCCTACAATGAGCAGTTCTTC.

This chain connects TRBV7-6 to TRBJ2-7; D ambiguous. Germline V gene lookup returns CDR1 SGHVS and CDR2 FNYEAQ. The V gene lost 4 bases and the J gene lost 0 bases, with 10 bases spanning the gap. The length of the CDR3 is 14 residues. The DNA for the CDR3 is TGTGCCAGCAGCTCCAAGGTTAGCTCCTACGAGCAGTACTTC. Residues: CASSSKVSSYEQYF.

This clonotype occurred many times. The V and J genes are TRBV2 and TRBJ2-7; no definite D call. The V gene lost 6 bases and the J gene lost 0 bases, with 6 bases spanning the gap. CDR1 SNHLY and CDR2 FYNNEI come from the germline V gene. The CDR3 has 12 residues. In DNA form, the CDR3 reads TGTGCCAGCAGCCAGAGCTCCTACGAGCAGTACGTC. This codes for CASSQSSYEQYV.

This chain links TRBV3-1 with TRBJ1-4; tentatively, D is TRBD1 (5 bases). The CDR3 consists of 17 residues. Germline values: CDR1 LGHDT, CDR2 YNNKEL (reference sequence). Trimming pared 3 bases from V and 3 bases from J, leaving 17 bases between. CDR3 in DNA: TGTGCCAGCAGCCACCCGGGACCCACACCATCTAATGAAAAACTGTTTTTT. This encodes CASSHPGPTPSNEKLFF. The full variable domain, rest sourced from reference TRBV3-1 and TRBJ1-4, is DTAVSQTPKYLVTQMGNDKSIKCEQNLGHDTMYWYKQDSKKFLKIMFSYNNKELIINETVPNRFSPKSPDKAHLNLHINSLELGDSAVYFCASSHPGPTPSNEKLFFGSGTQLSVL.

This clonotype has just a few counts. The chain combines TRBV9 with TRBJ1-1, with a possible D match to TRBD1 (6 bases). Trimming took off 3 bases at V and 11 bases at J, with 17 bases between the two ends. The CDR3 loop spans 13 amino acids. Germline loops: CDR1 SGDLS, CDR2 YYNGEE. The CDR3 region is CASSALEQGWAFF. The CDR3 DNA reads as TGTGCCAGCAGCGCCTTAGAACAGGGTTGGGCTTTCTTT.

This clonotype appeared many times. The DNA for the CDR3 is TGCGCCAGCAGCTCGGGCCCCCCTTCGAGTGAGCAGTTCTTC. It yields the protein CASSSGPPSSEQFF. V and J are TRBV5-1 and TRBJ2-1; D gene unclear. The V end lost 3 bases, the J end lost 9 bases, and 16 bases lay between the germline ends. The CDR3 length is 14 residues. CDR1 is SGHRS and CDR2 is YFSETQ in the germline V gene.

Only a few counts were recorded for this clonotype. This chain links TRBV10-3 with TRBJ2-7, with no clear D. The germline CDR1 and CDR2 sequences are ENHRY and SYGVKD. V shed 0 bases and J shed 11 bases, with 20 bases lying between them. There are 15 residues in the CDR3. CDR3 amino acids: CAISESVDPPRLEYF. The CDR3 DNA reads as TGTGCCATCAGTGAGTCAGTGGACCCCCCTAGGTTGGAGTACTTC.

This clonotype appeared a few times. The chain carries TRBV5-1 and TRBJ2-2; D ambiguous. Trimming took 5 bases from V and 2 from J, leaving 13 bases between them. The germline gives CDR1 SGHRS, CDR2 YFSETQ. This CDR3 has 15 amino acids. This CDR3 is CASSTPPANTGELFF. The DNA for the CDR3 is TGCGCCAGCAGTACCCCGCCGGCTAACACCGGGGAGCTGTTTTTT.

The sample holds many counts of this clonotype. The rearrangement joins TRBV29-1 to TRBJ2-1, with D unresolved. Germline CDR1 SQVTM, CDR2 ANQGSEA. The CDR3 runs 14 residues. V was pared by 1 base and J by 3 bases, with 10 bases between. CDR3 sequence reads: CSVEGLADYNEQFF. The CDR3, as DNA: TGCAGCGTTGAAGGATTGGCCGACTACAATGAGCAGTTCTTC.